Below, 17 T cell receptor beta chains from the same sample are listed, as sequenced in a study. TCRdb redid the calling of the 5' RACE reads with MiXCR, one entry per CDR3 protein. The sample carries over 55,000 distinct CDR3 sequences, more than 25% recorded once. The sample consisted of tumor-infiltrating memory CD4+ T cells sorted from the breast tumor. Indicated subset: memory CD4+ T cells, CD4+CD45RO+CD25-. These receptors originate from a female donor with breast cancer.

The V call is TRBV7-9, the J call TRBJ2-3; D may match TRBD1 or TRBD2 (6 bases each). V was clipped by 3 bases and J by 4 bases, with 17 bases between them. Per the germline V gene, CDR1 is SEHNR and CDR2 is FQNEAQ (reference sequence). The CDR3 has 16 amino acids. CDR3 amino acids: CASSLLGGGQADTQYF. CDR3 sequence (DNA): TGTGCCAGCAGCTTGCTAGGAGGGGGGCAGGCAGATACGCAGTATTTT.

This chain joins TRBV20-1 and TRBJ1-2; a possible D gene is TRBD1 (5 bases). CDR1 DFQATT and CDR2 SNEGSKA come from the germline V gene (reference sequence). Trimming left V 5 bases short and J 8 bases short, with 15 bases between. The CDR3 covers 12 residues. The CDR3 DNA reads as TGCAGTGCTTTGCAGGGACTCGTGGGCTACACCTTC. Encoded protein: CSALQGLVGYTF.

Comment on this clonotype: As the CDR3 is not closed by the conserved phenylalanine or tryptophan, this likely results from a read error. The V and J genes are TRBV20-1 and TRBJ2-1, with D possibly TRBD2 on 7 matching bases. Germline CDR1 reads DFQATT; CDR2 reads SNEGSKA (reference sequence). Trimming removed 4 bases from V and 0 bases from J, with 16 bases in between. CDR3 length: 16 residues. The CDR3: CSATAGGGSSYNEQFL. CDR3 DNA sequence: TGCAGTGCTACCGCCGGGGGCGGGAGCTCCTACAATGAGCAGTTCCTC.

This sequence joins TRBV6-5 and TRBJ1-2, with TRBD1 as a possible D gene (5 bases). CDR3 length: 14 amino acids. The germline CDR1 and CDR2 sequences are MNHEY and SVGAGI. The germline V and J ends were trimmed by 6 bases and 4 bases, with 15 bases remaining between them. In DNA form, the CDR3 reads TGTGCCAGCAGCCCAAACAGGTCCCGCTATGGCTACACCTTC. Its translation is CASSPNRSRYGYTF.

This clonotype showed up many times. The genes are TRBV3-1 and TRBJ2-7; D not certain. The CDR3 spans 15 residues. Germline V lookup: CDR1 LGHDT, CDR2 YNNKEL (reference sequence). V gave up 1 base and J gave up 0 bases, with 10 bases separating them. Here the CDR3 reads CASSQVFAGSYEQYF. The CDR3 nucleotides read TGTGCCAGCAGCCAAGTCTTTGCCGGCTCCTACGAGCAGTACTTC.

This clonotype was seen more than once but under ten times. The rearrangement links TRBV7-2 to TRBJ2-7; 7 nucleotides agree with TRBD2. Germline V gives CDR1 SGHTA, CDR2 FQGNSA. The CDR3 sequence is 14 residues long. V lost 5 bases and J lost 2; bases outside the gene matches: 6. CDR3 in amino acids: CASSPTGTTYEQYF. As DNA, the CDR3 is TGTGCCAGCAGCCCAACCGGGACTACCTACGAGCAGTACTTC. Variable domain in full (rest from reference TRBV7-2 and TRBJ2-7): GAGVSQSPSNKVTEKGKDVELRCDPISGHTALYWYRQSLGQGLEFLIYFQGNSAPDKSGLPSDRFSAERTGGSVSTLTIQRTQQEDSAVYLCASSPTGTTYEQYFGPGTRLTVT.

This clonotype has a handful of counts. V and J are TRBV20-1 and TRBJ1-1; D is undetermined. Germline V lookup: CDR1 DFQATT, CDR2 SNEGSKA (reference sequence). V lost 5 bases, J lost 1 base, and 8 bases lay in between. This CDR3 has 12 amino acids. The CDR3 loop reads CSAHRQNTEAFF. In nucleotides, the CDR3 is TGCAGTGCTCACAGACAGAACACTGAAGCTTTCTTT.

This clonotype was counted ten times or more. This chain joins TRBV20-1 and TRBJ2-7; the D is unclear. The germline CDR1 and CDR2 sequences are DFQATT and SNEGSKA (reference sequence). The CDR3 loop spans 12 amino acids. The V gene lost 3 bases and the J gene lost 2 bases, with 8 bases spanning the gap. CDR3 DNA: TGCAGTGCTAGTTCCGGACCCTACGAGCAGTACTTC. It translates to CSASSGPYEQYF.

A few counts support this clonotype. The chain carries TRBV7-9 and TRBJ2-5, with D possibly being TRBD2 (5 bases). V gave up 5 bases and J gave up 4 bases, with 14 bases separating them. The CDR3 has 14 residues. CDR1 and CDR2 from the germline V gene are SEHNR and FQNEAQ (reference sequence). As DNA, the CDR3 is TGTGCCAGCAGCCGGGGTGGGTATGTAGAGACCCAGTACTTC. This gives the protein CASSRGGYVETQYF.

This sequence joins TRBV20-1 and TRBJ2-1; either TRBD1 or TRBD2 may supply D (6 bases each). CDR1 is DFQATT, CDR2 SNEGSKA, per germline (reference sequence). V shed 4 bases and J shed 7 bases, with 17 bases lying between them. This CDR3 has 14 amino acids. In nucleotides, the CDR3 is TGCAGTGCTAATCAGGAGGGGGGCCTGAATGAGCAGTTCTTC. Translation: CSANQEGGLNEQFF.

The chain is built from TRBV11-2 and TRBJ2-7; no clear D gene. CDR1 is SGHAT and CDR2 is FQNNGV in the germline V gene. Between the trimmed V and J ends, which lost 2 bases and 2 bases, there was a span of 7 bases. This CDR3 comprises 13 residues. CDR3: CASSLSDTYEQYF. In DNA, the CDR3 is TGTGCCAGCAGCTTATCTGATACCTACGAGCAGTACTTC. Drawing the rest from reference TRBV11-2 and TRBJ2-7, the complete variable domain is EAGVAQSPRYKIIEKRQSVAFWCNPISGHATLYWYQQILGQGPKLLIQFQNNGVVDDSQLPKDRFSAERLKGVDSTLKIQPAKLEDSAVYLCASSLSDTYEQYFGPGTRLTVT.

This clonotype was counted a few times. The chain is built from TRBV6-5 and TRBJ1-4; D possibly corresponds to TRBD1 (5 bases). The V gene's germline CDR1 is MNHEY and CDR2 SVGAGI. V was shortened by 7 bases and J by 7 bases, with 13 bases between the two germline ends. CDR3 length equals 13 residues. The CDR3 sequence: CASKRGALEKLFF. CDR3 DNA sequence: TGTGCCAGCAAAAGAGGGGCCCTTGAAAAACTGTTTTTT.

The rearrangement uses TRBV7-9 and TRBJ2-7; 9 bases map to TRBD2. This CDR3 has 14 residues. In germline, CDR1 is SEHNR, CDR2 FQNEAQ (reference sequence). Trimming cost V 5 bases and J 4 bases; bases outside gene matches: 6. CDR3: CASSPVAGVYEQYF. CDR3 sequence (DNA): TGTGCCAGCAGCCCTGTAGCGGGAGTTTACGAGCAGTACTTC.

The chain combines TRBV7-2 with TRBJ2-3; the match to TRBD2 covers 7 bases. The germline V gene has CDR1 SGHTA and CDR2 FQGNSA. Trimming at V came to 1 base and at J to 2 bases, leaving 12 bases not matched to a gene. The CDR3 consists of 18 residues. The CDR3 DNA is TGTGCCAGCAGCTTAGGGGGCAGAGGAGCGGGACCCACAGATACGCAGTATTTT. This gives the protein CASSLGGRGAGPTDTQYF.

This clonotype showed up just a few times. The chain employs TRBV20-1 and TRBJ1-6, with TRBD1 identical over 7 bases. Trimming at V came to 0 bases and at J to 9 bases, leaving 8 bases not matched to a gene. The germline gives CDR1 DFQATT, CDR2 SNEGSKA (reference sequence). This CDR3 is 15 amino acids long. This CDR3 is CSARDGQVNGSPLHF. Written as DNA, the CDR3 is TGCAGTGCTAGAGATGGACAGGTGAATGGTTCACCCCTCCACTTT.

A few counts support this clonotype. The chain uses TRBV4-3 and TRBJ2-1; 9 bases fit TRBD1. From germline, CDR1 is LGHNA and CDR2 YSLEER. This CDR3 has 14 residues. Losses at the gene ends were 5 bases for V and 7 bases for J; bases not matched to a gene: 6. DNA of the CDR3: TGCGCCAGCAGCAGGGACAGGGTCACGAATGAGCAGTTCTTC. Protein: CASSRDRVTNEQFF.

A few counts support this clonotype. The rearrangement joins TRBV5-1 to TRBJ1-4; D is undetermined. V dropped 4 bases and J dropped 16 bases, with 17 bases sitting between them. The CDR3 has 12 amino acids. Germline V gene sequence: CDR1 SGHRS, CDR2 YFSETQ. The CDR3 loop reads CASSDKGGRQFF. DNA for the CDR3: TGCGCCAGCAGCGATAAGGGAGGGCGACAGTTTTTT. The full variable domain, its missing parts supplied by reference TRBV5-1 and TRBJ1-4, is KAGVTQTPRYLIKTRGQQVTLSCSPISGHRSVSWYQQTPGQGLQFLFEYFSETQRNKGNFPGRFSGRQFSNSRSEMNVSTLELGDSALYLCASSDKGGRQFFGSGTQLSVL.